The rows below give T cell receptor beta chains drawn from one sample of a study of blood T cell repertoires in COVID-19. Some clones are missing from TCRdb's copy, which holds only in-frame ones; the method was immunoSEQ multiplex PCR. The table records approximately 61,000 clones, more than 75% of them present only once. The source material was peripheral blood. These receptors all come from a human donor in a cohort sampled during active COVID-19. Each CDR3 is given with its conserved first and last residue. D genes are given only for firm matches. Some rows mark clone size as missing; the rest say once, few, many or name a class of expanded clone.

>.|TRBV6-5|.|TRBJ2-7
CASSSDVPPLWEQYF
TGTGCCAGCAGTAGCGACGTTCCACCTTTGTGGGAGCAGTACTTC
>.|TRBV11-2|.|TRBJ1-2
CASSLVQGIRSYTF
TGTGCCAGCAGCTTAGTACAGGGAATTAGGAGCTACACCTTC
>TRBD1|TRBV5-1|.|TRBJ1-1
CASNVRDSAWGTEAFF
TGCGCCAGCAACGTGCGGGACAGTGCTTGGGGCACTGAAGCTTTCTTT
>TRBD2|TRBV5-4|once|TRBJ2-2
CASRTGTSAPSNTGELFF
TGTGCCAGCAGGACCGGGACTAGCGCCCCATCGAACACCGGGGAGCTGTTTTTT
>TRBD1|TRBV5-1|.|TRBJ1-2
CASSLGTANLHYGYTF
TGCGCCAGCAGCCTCGGGACAGCAAACTTACACTATGGCTACACCTTC
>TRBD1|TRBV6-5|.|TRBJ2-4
CASSYGQGYKNIQYF
TGTGCCAGCAGTTACGGACAGGGATACAAAAACATTCAGTACTTC
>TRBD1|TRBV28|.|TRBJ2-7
CASSELRDSFLYEQYF
TGTGCCAGCAGTGAACTACGGGACAGTTTTCTTTACGAGCAGTACTTC
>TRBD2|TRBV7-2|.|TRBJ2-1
CASQRGSSYNEQFF
TGTGCCAGCCAGCGGGGTAGCTCCTACAATGAGCAGTTCTTC
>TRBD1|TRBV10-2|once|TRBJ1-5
CASSGGENQPQHF
TGCGCCAGTTCAGGGGGCGAAAATCAGCCCCAGCATTTT
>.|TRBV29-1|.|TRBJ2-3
CSVERRGSTDTQYF
TGCAGCGTTGAAAGACGCGGTAGCACAGATACGCAGTATTTT
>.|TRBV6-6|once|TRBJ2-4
CACAGGAKNIQYF
TGTGCCTGCGCAGGGGGGGCCAAAAACATTCAGTACTTC
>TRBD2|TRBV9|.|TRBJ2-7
CASSVGEAGGPYEQYF
TGTGCCAGCAGCGTAGGTGAGGCGGGAGGGCCCTACGAGCAGTACTTC
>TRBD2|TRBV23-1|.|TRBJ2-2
CASLQLGRRLAGGSTGELFF
TGCGCCAGTCTACAACTGGGTAGGAGACTAGCGGGAGGAAGCACCGGGGAGCTGTTTTTT
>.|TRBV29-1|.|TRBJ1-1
CSVILGQNPTEAFF
TGCAGCGTTATTTTGGGCCAAAACCCCACTGAAGCTTTCTTT
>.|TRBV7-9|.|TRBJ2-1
CASSTEGLYNEQFF
TGTGCCAGCAGCACAGAAGGTTTGTACAATGAGCAGTTCTTC
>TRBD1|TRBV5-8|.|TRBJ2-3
CASSLMRGGQGMADTQYF
TGTGCCAGCAGCTTGATGCGCGGGGGACAGGGGATGGCAGATACGCAGTATTTT
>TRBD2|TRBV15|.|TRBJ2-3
CATSRGAGRPAGISTDTQYF
TGTGCCACCAGCAGAGGAGCAGGGAGGCCAGCGGGAATTAGCACAGATACGCAGTATTTT
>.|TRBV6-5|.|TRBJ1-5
CASTQIQGAQPQHF
TGTGCCAGCACCCAAATTCAGGGCGCTCAGCCCCAGCATTTT
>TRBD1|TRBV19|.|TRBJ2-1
CASSIAGGQFF
TGTGCCAGTAGTATAGCAGGGGGGCAGTTCTTC
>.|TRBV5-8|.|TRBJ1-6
CASSLTYNSPLHF
TGTGCCAGCAGCTTGACTTATAATTCACCCCTCCACTTT
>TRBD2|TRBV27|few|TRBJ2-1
CASSDSGSVGNEQFF
TGTGCCAGCAGTGATAGCGGGAGTGTGGGCAATGAGCAGTTCTTC
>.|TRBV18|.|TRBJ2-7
CASSPYTAYEQYF
TGTGCCAGCTCACCATACACCGCCTACGAGCAGTACTTC
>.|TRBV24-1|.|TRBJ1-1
CATSDYRQVGTEAFF
TGTGCCACCAGTGATTATCGACAGGTGGGCACTGAAGCTTTCTTT
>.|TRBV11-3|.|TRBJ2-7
CASRRTESYEQYF
TGTGCCAGCAGAAGGACAGAATCCTACGAGCAGTACTTC
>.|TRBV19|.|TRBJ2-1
CASTTGINEQFF
TGTGCCAGTACTACCGGTATCAATGAGCAGTTCTTC
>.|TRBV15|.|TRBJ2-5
CATSRGQDRQETQYF
TGTGCCACCAGCAGGGGTCAGGACAGACAAGAGACCCAGTACTTC
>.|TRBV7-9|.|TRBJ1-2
CASSLGAYRYTF
TGTGCCAGCAGCTTAGGGGCCTATCGCTACACCTTC
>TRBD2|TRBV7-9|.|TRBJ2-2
CASSYYYTSGRTGELFF
TGTGCCAGCAGCTACTACTACACTAGCGGGAGGACCGGGGAGCTGTTTTTT
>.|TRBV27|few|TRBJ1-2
CASSPTLAGGYTF
TGTGCCAGCAGTCCGACTCTGGCGGGGGGCTACACCTTC
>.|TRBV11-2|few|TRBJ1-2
CASSLGQARGYTF
TGTGCCAGCAGCTTAGGTCAGGCCCGGGGCTACACCTTC
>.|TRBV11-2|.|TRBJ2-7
CASSLEPPSASSYEQYF
TGTGCCAGCAGCTTAGAGCCCCCTAGTGCGAGCTCCTACGAGCAGTACTTC
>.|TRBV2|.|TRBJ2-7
CASSYSYEQYF
TGTGCCAGCAGCTATTCCTACGAGCAGTACTTC
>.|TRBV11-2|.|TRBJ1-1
CASSLTGRTEAFF
TGTGCCAGCAGCTTAACAGGGCGCACTGAAGCTTTCTTT
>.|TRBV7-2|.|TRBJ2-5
CASSPRGGRNQETQYF
TGTGCCAGCAGCCCTCGTGGAGGGAGGAACCAAGAGACCCAGTACTTC
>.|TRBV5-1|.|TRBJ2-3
CASSSSTDTQYF
TGCGCCAGCAGCTCAAGCACAGATACGCAGTATTTT
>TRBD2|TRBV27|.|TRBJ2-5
CASGRAGETQYF
TGTGCCAGCGGGAGGGCGGGGGAGACCCAGTACTTC
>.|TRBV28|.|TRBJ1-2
CASSSRRIYGYTF
TGTGCCAGCAGCTCCCGGAGGATCTATGGCTACACCTTC
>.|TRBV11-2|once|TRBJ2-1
CASSLTQREQFF
TGTGCCAGCAGCTTAACCCAGCGGGAGCAGTTCTTC
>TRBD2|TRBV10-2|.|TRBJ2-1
CASSGGAGVRDEQFF
TGCGCCAGCAGTGGAGGGGCGGGAGTGCGGGATGAGCAGTTCTTC
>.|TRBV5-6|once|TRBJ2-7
CASSALGGTYEQYF
TGTGCCAGCAGCGCCCTGGGGGGAACCTACGAGCAGTACTTC
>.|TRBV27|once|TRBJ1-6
CASSLSPYSPLHF
TGTGCCAGCAGTTTATCTCCTTATTCACCCCTCCACTTT
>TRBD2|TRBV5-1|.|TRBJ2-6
CASRAPGLAGAGANVLTF
TGCGCCAGCCGCGCTCCGGGACTAGCGGGAGCTGGGGCCAACGTCCTGACTTTC
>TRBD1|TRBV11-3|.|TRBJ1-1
CASSLGTGRTEAFF
TGTGCCAGCAGCTTAGGGACAGGGAGGACTGAAGCTTTCTTT
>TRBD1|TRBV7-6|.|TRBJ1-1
CASSPPPGQELVGAFF
TGTGCCAGCAGCCCACCTCCGGGACAGGAATTAGTAGGAGCTTTCTTT
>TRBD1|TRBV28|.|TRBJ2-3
CASSRPGTAISDTQYF
TGTGCCAGCAGCCGGCCTGGGACAGCGATTTCAGATACGCAGTATTTT
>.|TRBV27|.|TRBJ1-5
CASSPSPRRLGASNQPQHF
TGTGCCAGCAGCCCATCCCCGCGACGGCTGGGGGCGAGCAATCAGCCCCAGCATTTT
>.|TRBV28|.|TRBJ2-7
CASSPRGYEQYF
TGTGCCAGCAGTCCCCGGGGATACGAGCAGTACTTC
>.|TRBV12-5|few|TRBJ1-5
CASGQGSQPQHF
TGTGCTAGTGGACAGGGAAGCCAGCCCCAGCATTTT
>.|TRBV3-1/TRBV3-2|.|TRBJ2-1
CASSQGGLRVF
TGTGCCAGCAGCCAAGGAGGACTTAGGGTCTTC
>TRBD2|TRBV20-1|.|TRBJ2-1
CSAREGLAQFF
TGCAGTGCTAGAGAGGGACTAGCCCAGTTCTTC
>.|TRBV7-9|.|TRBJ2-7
CASSLAREQYF
TGTGCCAGCAGCTTAGCCAGGGAGCAGTACTTC
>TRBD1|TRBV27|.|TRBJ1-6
CASSPRRDRNSPLHF
TGTGCCAGCAGTCCGCGCCGGGACAGGAATTCACCCCTCCACTTT
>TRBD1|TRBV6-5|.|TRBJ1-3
CASSPDRGLNTIYF
TGTGCCAGCAGTCCCGACAGGGGACTAAACACCATATATTTT
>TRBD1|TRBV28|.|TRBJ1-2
CASGKGQRSLRYGYTF
TGTGCCAGCGGCAAGGGACAGAGGTCCCTCCGCTATGGCTACACCTTC
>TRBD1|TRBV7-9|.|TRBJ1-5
CASSLGAGGGSNQPQHF
TGTGCCAGCAGCTTAGGGGCAGGGGGCGGCAGCAATCAGCCCCAGCATTTT
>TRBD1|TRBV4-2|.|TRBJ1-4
CASSRTGTGGVFEKLFF
TGTGCCAGCAGCCGTACCGGGACAGGGGGCGTATTTGAAAAACTGTTTTTT
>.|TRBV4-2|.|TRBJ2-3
CASSQEQASTDTQYF
TGTGCCAGCAGCCAAGAGCAGGCCAGCACAGATACGCAGTATTTT
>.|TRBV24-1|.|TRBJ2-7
CATSDSLSYEQYF
TGTGCCACCAGTGATTCCCTTTCCTACGAGCAGTACTTC
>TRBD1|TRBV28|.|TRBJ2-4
CASTLRQGAGKAPNIQYF
TGTGCCAGCACCCTGAGACAGGGGGCCGGGAAGGCCCCAAACATTCAGTACTTC
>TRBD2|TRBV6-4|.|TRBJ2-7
CASSPTSGSYEQYF
TGTGCCAGCAGCCCTACTAGCGGAAGTTACGAGCAGTACTTC